The present T cell receptor beta chain was sequenced within a study of cytomegalovirus exposure and HLA in healthy donors (dated by TCRdb to 2016 to 2017). Context from the whole study: An earlier analysis of approximately 640 of the donors reported approximately 270 Gb of sequence data and 117 million unique TCR beta sequences from roughly 180 million T cells. Approximately 310 gigabases of sequencing data and approximately 93 million unique TCR sequences were included in an early release covering about 700 HLA-typed donors. Among the approximately 400 genotyped donors, under 90% belonged to the genetic ancestry cluster associated with self-reported Caucasian donors. The study was designed to test whether signatures of past pathogen exposure could be identified by cataloging public T cell receptors. The study profiled the T cell repertoires of 500 to 800 subjects by immunosequencing and related them to cytomegalovirus serostatus. A separate validation cohort of about 110 different subjects was used in addition to the approximately 610-subject first cohort. High-throughput TCR immunosequencing, statistical association of individual TCRs with disease status, and machine learning were combined to predict cytomegalovirus infection status. To study patterns of TCR occurrence, a later analysis re-analyzed previously published TCR beta repertoires from just over 650 donors and added high-resolution HLA genotyping. In the later analysis, no new phenotypic data were used to find candidate immune exposures; instead, reliance was placed on TCR beta sequences and their occurrence across donors. In an earlier analysis of 587 of the donors, high-throughput TCR beta sequencing was used to judge whether each TCR beta V gene segment behaved as functional or pseudogenic. Donor age, sex, ethnicity and CMV serostatus were compiled alongside the repertoire data. Genome-wide SNP genotypes for about 65% of the 666 donors were used in a later genetic analysis, which treated that subset as a discovery cohort. All discovery cohort repertoires had been generated using a single sequencing platform. Class I and class II HLA loci were covered by the typing at four-digit resolution. Typing coverage varied by locus: roughly 629-630 donors for A, B, C, DRB1 and DQB1; more than 500 for DQA1; more than 600 for DPA1; more than 450 for DPB1. Five DR-DQ haplotypes were treated as single units for association and clustering because of strong linkage in the cohort. Among 398 genotyped donors of the cohort, an average of approximately 250,000 unique TCR beta nucleotide sequences were sequenced per donor, about a sixth of them non-productive.

The investigation overall reported the following: In both the original and validation cohorts, the classifier was reported to diagnose cytomegalovirus status with high specificity and sensitivity. A later analysis found that TCR association rates varied across HLA loci, with DRB1 alleles showing the most associated TCRs and HLA-C alleles the fewest. Some IMGT-functional V segments, including TRBV6-2 and TRBV6-3, could not be distinguished by the 87-base-pair reads and were therefore excluded. A further reported finding was that TCR beta sequences accurately predicted the HLA-A and HLA-B alleles for most subjects in the first cohort. Only TCR beta chains were sequenced in this cohort, and the absence of alpha or paired-chain data limited detectable features. A total of 150 to 200 TCR beta chains were listed by the study as associated with cytomegalovirus. For the cohort, immune exposure information was limited to CMV serostatus. In a later genetic analysis, fewer N-insertions in productive TCRs were reported among donors in an Asian-associated ancestry cluster than the approximately 710-donor mean. According to a later analysis, most CMV-associated TCR beta chains appeared to be HLA-restricted, and the HLA associations seemed to be driven largely by CMV exposure. Sequencing depth was assumed to be roughly uniform across donors in the presence/absence analyses, though that assumption may not hold. Because HLA typing was unavailable for some donors at each locus, only the typed subset was used in association tests. A few of the identified cytomegalovirus-associated TCR beta chains were confirmed in vitro to be specific for cytomegalovirus antigens. Linkage disequilibrium might explain the correlated functional status among segregating V segments, but an unknown experimental factor could not be ruled out. In a later analysis, HLA-associated TCR beta chains were found to be more clonally expanded and to have lower generation probabilities than equally common non-associated chains. Specific HLA alleles were associated with 15,000 to 20,000 TCR beta sequences at a false discovery rate of 0.05 in a later analysis. Most TCR sequences were seen in very few donors, while some public TCRs were found in many individuals. In an earlier analysis of 587 of the donors, most TCR beta V segments appeared in productive rearrangements about 87% or about 30% of the time, broadly matching IMGT annotations. Several of the top co-occurrence clusters appeared to be linked to parvovirus B19, influenza, CMV and Epstein-Barr virus, according to a later analysis. It was suggested by the authors that the approach could potentially be generalized to other disease states and immunological phenotypes. Assigning TCR associations to individual alleles was difficult when HLA alleles, especially DR and DQ, strongly co-occurred. Because counts were too low, 15 or so rarely observed V segments, including chromosome 9 orphons, were excluded from the earlier analysis of around 640 of the donors. A cluster of highly shared sequence variants was judged likely to represent a technical artifact of the sequencing pipeline. An association between a missense DCLRE1C variant and V-gene and J-gene trimming of TCR beta chains was found in a later genetic analysis and replicated in an independent cohort.

V gives up 11 bases and J gives up 6 bases, and the segment between their germline ends measures 14 bases. Per the germline V gene, SNHLY is the CDR1 and FYNNEI is the CDR2. Reading from cysteine to phenylalanine, the CDR3 counts 13 amino acids. The kept DNA is CDR3 alone, 39 bases in frame from the first base. Receptors were amplified or captured by the immunoSEQ multiplex PCR assay. For the multiplex PCR, a mixture combining 60 forward primers for TCR Vbeta segments and 13 reverse primers for TCR Jbeta segments was used. The CDR3 region of rearranged TCR beta genes was amplified from genomic DNA with a multiplex PCR assay. Amplified TCR beta libraries were sequenced as 87-base-pair reads on the Illumina HiSeq System. Regarding the original processing steps: A later analysis counted 65 million to 90 million unique TCR beta chains across the 640 or so repertoires, and some 11 million of these chains were shared by at least two donors. Raw reads were error-corrected and collapsed into unique sequences with a nearest-neighbor algorithm that merged closely related sequences to remove PCR and sequencing errors. CDR3 sequences were aligned to IMGT reference sequences to assign V, D and J gene segments. For a sequence to be retained, a match of at least six nucleotides to both a V gene segment and a J gene segment was required. Rearrangements were classified as productive when the CDR3 lacked stop codons and remained in frame with V and J, and all other rearrangements were classified as non-productive. Following IMGT convention, CDR3 was defined as the stretch from the second conserved V-encoded cysteine up to the conserved J-encoded phenylalanine. Sequences without an unambiguous match to a single V gene segment were excluded from the earlier analysis of about 640 of the donors. In an earlier analysis of 450 to 700 of the donors, V segments were called functional above 56.7% productive rearrangements and were called segregating when the between-donor standard deviation exceeded 5%. A statistical classification framework was built for diagnosing cytomegalovirus status from the catalog of TCR beta chain sequences. In a later analysis, V and J genes were assigned by comparing TCR nucleotide sequences against IMGT/GENE-DB human TR gene sequences. The TCRdist pipeline was used in a later analysis to assign CDR3 sequences and most-parsimonious VDJ recombination scenarios. In a later analysis, every TCR beta chain was defined by the combination of its CDR3 amino acid sequence and its V-gene family, and reads without a unique V-gene family were dropped. As a way to deal with suspected cross-contamination and a sequencing artifact, a later analysis dropped 450 to 700 nucleotide sequences that were highly shared and had low generation probability. In a later analysis, a clonal expansion index was calculated for each public chain from normalized within-repertoire ranks of inferred template counts. Generation probabilities in a later analysis came from a VDJ recombination model fitted to out-of-frame rearrangements, and those results were checked against IGoR. In a later analysis, hypergeometric tests were used to score TCR-TCR, TCR-HLA and TCR-CMV co-occurrence, with a repertoire-size bias correction applied to TCR pairs. False discovery rates were estimated in a later analysis by permuting HLA or CMV assignments 20 times. A later analysis grouped co-occurring TCRs with DBSCAN, adding TCRdist sequence similarity when clustering within HLA-allele-positive subsets. Repertoires with fewer than 30,000 or more than 120,000 public chains, plus five repertoires with anomalous nucleotide sharing, were excluded from co-occurrence clustering. Not all clones reach the TCRdb copy of this immuneACCESS table, which keeps in-frame sequences only. Checked studies attribute under half of the gap to unresolved V genes and leave the rest unexplained. The V and J calls and the clone size are those of that table, but D and trimming were determined from the DNA. This sample's table carries over 55,000 clones. Of the sample, almost 4% falls within the top ten clones.

Notes on this clone: The specificity of this receptor is unknown.

In total, roughly 670 healthy bone marrow donors made up the cohort. Cohort members were all nominally healthy when sampled, although unrecorded immune exposures were likely present. The donor was CMV seronegative and was included in the group of 352 seronegative cohort members. A peripheral blood sample was collected from each donor, and TCR beta sequencing was performed on peripheral blood mononuclear cells. Genomic DNA extraction from the blood cell samples was performed with the Qiagen DNeasy Blood Extraction Kit. The TCR was taken from a male donor in good health and CMV-seronegative. The V gene is TRBV2 and the J gene is TRBJ1-6; TRBD1 might be the D gene, on 5 matching bases. Sequenced sample: PBMCs. The nucleotides read TGTGCCTCCCGGAGGGACCTTAATTCACCCCTCCACTTT. This translates into CASRRDLNSPLHF.